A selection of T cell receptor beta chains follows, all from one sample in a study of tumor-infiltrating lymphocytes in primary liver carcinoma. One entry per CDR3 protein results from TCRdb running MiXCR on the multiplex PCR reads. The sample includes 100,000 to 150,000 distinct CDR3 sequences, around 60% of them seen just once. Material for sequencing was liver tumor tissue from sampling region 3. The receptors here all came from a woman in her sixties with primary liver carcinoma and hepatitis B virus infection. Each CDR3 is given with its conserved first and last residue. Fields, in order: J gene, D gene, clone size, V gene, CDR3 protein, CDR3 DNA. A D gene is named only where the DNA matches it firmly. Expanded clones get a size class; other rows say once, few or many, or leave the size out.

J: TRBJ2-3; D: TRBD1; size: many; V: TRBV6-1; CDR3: CASSRQGSIVSSTDTQYF; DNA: TGTGCCAGCAGTAGACAGGGTAGCATCGTCTCTAGCACAGATACGCAGTATTTT
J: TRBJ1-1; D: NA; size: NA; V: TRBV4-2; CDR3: CASIQFEKTEAFF; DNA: TGTGCCAGCATCCAATTTGAGAAGACCGAAGCTTTCTTT
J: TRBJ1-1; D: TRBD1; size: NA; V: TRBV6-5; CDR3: CANSTGTGLTEAFF; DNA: TGTGCCAACAGTACCGGGACAGGATTGACTGAAGCTTTCTTT
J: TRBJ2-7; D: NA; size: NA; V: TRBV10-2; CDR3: CANTEGSGFGEQYF; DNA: TGCGCCAACACTGAGGGATCTGGGTTCGGCGAGCAGTACTTC
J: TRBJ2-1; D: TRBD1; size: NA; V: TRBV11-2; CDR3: CANSLIHGQGYRGEQFF; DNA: TGTGCCAACAGCTTAATCCACGGGCAGGGGTACAGGGGTGAGCAGTTCTTC
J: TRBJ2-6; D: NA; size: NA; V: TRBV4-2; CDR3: CASSPLGAAVSSGTNVLTF; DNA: TGTGCCAGCAGCCCCCTGGGGGCAGCGGTCTCCTCTGGGACCAACGTCCTGACTTTC
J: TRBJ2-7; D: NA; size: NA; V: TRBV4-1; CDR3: CDSSQDNTEYNGQYF; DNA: TGCGACAGCAGCCAAGATAATACGGAATATAACGGGCAGTACTTC
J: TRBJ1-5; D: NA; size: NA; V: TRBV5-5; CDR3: CASSSQGGGQLQLF; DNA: TGTGCCAGCAGTTCACAGGGAGGGGGTCAGCTCCAGCTTTTT
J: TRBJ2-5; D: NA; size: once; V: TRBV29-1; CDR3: CSVEGVTWEQETPYF; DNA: TGCAGCGTTGAAGGGGTGACATGGGAACAAGAGACCCCGTACTTC
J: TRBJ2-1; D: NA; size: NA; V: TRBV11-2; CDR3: CASSLGKNEQVF; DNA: TGTGCCAGCAGCTTAGGTAAAAATGAGCAGGTCTTT
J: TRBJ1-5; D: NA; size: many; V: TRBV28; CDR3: CASSLSQPQHF; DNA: TGTGCCAGCAGTTTGAGCCAGCCCCAGCATTTT
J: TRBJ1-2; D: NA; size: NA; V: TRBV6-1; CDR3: CASSEVLSNAKYGYTF; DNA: TGTGCCAGCAGTGAGGTACTCAGTAATGCTAAATATGGCTACACCTTC
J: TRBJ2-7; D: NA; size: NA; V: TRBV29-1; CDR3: CSVGGASYDQYF; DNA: TGCAGCGTCGGGGGAGCCTCCTACGACCAGTATTTC
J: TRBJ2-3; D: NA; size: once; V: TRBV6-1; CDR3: CASNEISGHTTDTQYF; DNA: TGCGCCAGCAATGAGATCAGCGGCCATACCACAGATACGCAGTATTTT
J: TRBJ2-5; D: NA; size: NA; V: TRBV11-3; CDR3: CASILGTQGAPGTQYF; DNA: TGTGCCAGCATCTTAGGAACCCAGGGAGCCCCTGGGACCCAGTACTTC
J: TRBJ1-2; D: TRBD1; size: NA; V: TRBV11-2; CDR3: CVRSLVGQGAGGYTF; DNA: TGTGTTAGGAGCTTGGTGGGACAGGGGGCTGGTGGCTACACCTTC
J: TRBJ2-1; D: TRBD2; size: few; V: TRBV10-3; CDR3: CAISGLAGGLSYNEQFF; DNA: TGTGCCATCAGTGGGCTAGCGGGAGGGCTCTCCTACAATGAGCAGTTCTTC
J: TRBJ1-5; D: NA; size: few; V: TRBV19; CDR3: CASTTDYSNQPQHF; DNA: TGTGCCAGTACCACAGACTATAGCAATCAGCCCCAGCATTTT
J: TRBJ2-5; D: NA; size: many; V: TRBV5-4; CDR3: CASSYSGGGETQYF; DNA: TGTGCCAGCAGCTATAGCGGAGGAGGGGAGACCCAGTACTTC
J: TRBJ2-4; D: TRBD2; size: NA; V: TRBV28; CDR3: CASSLSSGVDTQYF; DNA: TGTGCCAGCAGCCTTTCTAGCGGGGTAGACACTCAGTACTTC
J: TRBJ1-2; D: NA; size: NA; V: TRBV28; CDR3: CASSPEDFYGYTF; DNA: TGTGCCAGCAGTCCCGAGGACTTCTATGGCTACACCTTC
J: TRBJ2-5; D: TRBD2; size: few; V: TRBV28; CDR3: CASRIAGASQETQYF; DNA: TGTGCCAGCAGGATAGCGGGAGCGTCGCAAGAGACCCAGTACTTC
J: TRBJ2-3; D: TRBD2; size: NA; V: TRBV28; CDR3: CASTPLGGFTDTQYF; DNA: TGTGCCAGCACCCCCCTGGGGGGGTTCACAGATACGCAGTATTTT
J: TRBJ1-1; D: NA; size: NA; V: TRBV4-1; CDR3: CSSSHARETEAFF; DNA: TGCAGCAGCAGCCACGCCAGGGAGACTGAAGCTTTCTTT
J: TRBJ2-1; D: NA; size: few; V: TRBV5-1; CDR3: CASRSGTHNEQFF; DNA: TGCGCCAGCAGGTCCGGGACCCACAATGAGCAGTTCTTC
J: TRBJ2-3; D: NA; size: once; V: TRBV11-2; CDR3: CASSLATGRRSADTQYF; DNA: TGTGCCAGCAGTTTAGCAACGGGGAGAAGGAGCGCAGATACGCAGTATTTT
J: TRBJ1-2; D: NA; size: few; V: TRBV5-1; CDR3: CASTQGTLNYGYTF; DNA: TGCGCCAGCACCCAAGGGACTCTCAACTATGGCTACACCTTC
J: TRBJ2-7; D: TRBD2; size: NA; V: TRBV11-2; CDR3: CASNFTLAGGTYEQYF; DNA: TGTGCCAGCAACTTCACACTAGCGGGAGGTACCTACGAGCAGTACTTC
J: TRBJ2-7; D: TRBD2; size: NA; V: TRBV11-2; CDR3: CASNSPGGIAGYEQYF; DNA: TGTGCCAGCAACTCCCCAGGTGGAATAGCGGGCTACGAGCAGTACTTC
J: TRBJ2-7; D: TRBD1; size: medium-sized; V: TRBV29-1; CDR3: CSVVQGYSYEQYF; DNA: TGCAGCGTCGTACAGGGGTACTCCTACGAGCAGTACTTC
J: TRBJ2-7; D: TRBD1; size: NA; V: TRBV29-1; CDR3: CSARTGIYEQCF; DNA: TGCAGCGCCAGGACAGGGATCTACGAGCAATGCTTC
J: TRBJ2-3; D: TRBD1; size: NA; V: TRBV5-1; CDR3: CASSSQQGRLTDTQYF; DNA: TGCGCCAGCAGCTCACAACAGGGGCGACTCACAGATACGCAGTATTTT
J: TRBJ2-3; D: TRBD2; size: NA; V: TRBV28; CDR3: CASSLPGTTITDTQYF; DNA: TGTGCCAGTAGTTTACCCGGGACTACCATCACAGATACGCAGTATTTT
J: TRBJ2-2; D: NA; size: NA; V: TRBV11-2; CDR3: CASSLGRMDTGELFF; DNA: TGTGCCAGCAGTTTGGGCAGGATGGACACCGGGGAGCTGTTTTTT
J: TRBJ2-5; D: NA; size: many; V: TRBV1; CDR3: CTSSQGWASHGETQYF; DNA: TGCACCAGCAGCCAAGGGTGGGCTAGCCATGGAGAGACCCAGTACTTC
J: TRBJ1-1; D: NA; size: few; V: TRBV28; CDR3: CASNLRTDLEAFF; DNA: TGTGCCAGCAACCTAAGGACAGACCTTGAAGCTTTCTTT
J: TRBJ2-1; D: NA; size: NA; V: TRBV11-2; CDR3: CASSLGLTSEQFF; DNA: TGTGCCAGTAGCTTAGGACTTACCAGTGAGCAGTTCTTC
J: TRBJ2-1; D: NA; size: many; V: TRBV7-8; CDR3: CASSLVVGVTYNEQFF; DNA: TGTGCCAGCAGCTTAGTTGTGGGAGTTACCTACAATGAGCAGTTCTTC
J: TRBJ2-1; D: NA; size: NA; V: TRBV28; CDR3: CASSSVTVVTSSYNEQFF; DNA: TGTGCCAGCAGTTCCGTGACAGTCGTGACTAGCTCCTACAATGAGCAGTTCTTC
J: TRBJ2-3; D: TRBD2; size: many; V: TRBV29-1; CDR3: CSGAGSGGGTDTQYF; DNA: TGCAGCGGAGCAGGTTCGGGGGGTGGCACAGATACGCAGTATTTT
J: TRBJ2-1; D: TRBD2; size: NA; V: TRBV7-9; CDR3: CASSLSIGGVRNEQFF; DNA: TGTGCCAGCAGCTTAAGTATCGGGGGGGTCAGGAATGAGCAGTTCTTC
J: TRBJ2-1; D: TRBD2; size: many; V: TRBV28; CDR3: CASRESGGPNEQFF; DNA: TGTGCCAGCAGGGAGTCGGGAGGACCCAATGAGCAGTTCTTC
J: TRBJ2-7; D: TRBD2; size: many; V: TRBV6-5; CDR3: CASSPTLAGSSYEQYF; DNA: TGTGCCAGCAGTCCCACACTAGCGGGGAGCTCCTACGAGCAGTACTTC
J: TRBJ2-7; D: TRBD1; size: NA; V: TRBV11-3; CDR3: CASSLGTGDYLERYF; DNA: TGTGCCAGCAGCTTAGGGACAGGGGACTACCTCGAGCGGTACTTC
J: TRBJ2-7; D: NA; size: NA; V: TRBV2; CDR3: CASSERVGLYEQYF; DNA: TGTGCCAGCAGTGAAAGAGTGGGCCTGTACGAGCAGTACTTC
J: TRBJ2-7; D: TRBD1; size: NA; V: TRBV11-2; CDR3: CVSSPDRGTSYEQYF; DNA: TGTGTCAGCAGCCCCGACAGGGGGACTTCCTACGAGCAGTACTTC
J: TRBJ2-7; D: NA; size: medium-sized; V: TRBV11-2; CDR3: CASSLEVSKVSEQYF; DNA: TGTGCCAGCAGCTTAGAGGTCTCAAAGGTCTCCGAGCAGTACTTC
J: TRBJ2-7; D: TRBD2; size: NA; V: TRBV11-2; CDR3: CASSLDRVSLAGPYEQYF; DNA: TGTGCCAGCAGCTTAGATAGAGTCAGTCTAGCGGGTCCCTACGAGCAGTACTTT
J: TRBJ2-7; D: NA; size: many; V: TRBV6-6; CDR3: CASTKVREGNYEQYF; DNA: TGTGCCAGCACCAAAGTGCGGGAAGGGAACTACGAGCAGTACTTC
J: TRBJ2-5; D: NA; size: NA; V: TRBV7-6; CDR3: CASSQGFQETQYF; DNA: TGTGCCAGCAGCCAGGGGTTTCAAGAGACCCAGTACTTC
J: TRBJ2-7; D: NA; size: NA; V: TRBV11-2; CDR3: CASSSGIGSYEQYF; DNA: TGTGCCAGTAGCTCCGGGATTGGCTCCTACGAGCAGTATTTC
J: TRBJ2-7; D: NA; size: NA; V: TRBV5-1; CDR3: CASSLDPDRREQYF; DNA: TGCGCCAGCAGCTTGGACCCAGACAGACGCGAGCAGTACTTC
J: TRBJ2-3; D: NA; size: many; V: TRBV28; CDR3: CASSLEGEGVDTQYF; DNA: TGTGCCAGCAGTTTAGAAGGGGAAGGGGTCGATACGCAGTATTTT
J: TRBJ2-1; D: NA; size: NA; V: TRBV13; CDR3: CASSFRLTRYNEQFF; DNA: TGTGCCAGCAGCTTCCGACTAACCAGGTACAATGAGCAGTTCTTC
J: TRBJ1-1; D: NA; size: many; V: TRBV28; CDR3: CASSLWGTKAFF; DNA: TGTGCCAGCAGTTTGTGGGGGACTAAAGCTTTCTTT
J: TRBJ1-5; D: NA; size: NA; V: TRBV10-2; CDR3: CASRRIREDQPQHF; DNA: TGCGCCAGCAGACGGATCAGGGAAGATCAGCCCCAGCATTTT
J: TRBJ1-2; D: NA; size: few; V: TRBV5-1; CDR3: CAGSLQTSRGYTF; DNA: TGCGCCGGCAGCCTACAGACAAGTCGAGGCTACACCTTC